The clone carrying this T cell receptor (beta chain) is a singleton in its sample. As yet, its antigen is unknown. Noted time point: cycle 4 day 1 (C4D1), after 6 weeks of nivolumab. Relapses following autologous stem cell transplantation were seen in all patients, with brentuximab vedotin exposure varying. These data originate in a study of PD-1 blockade in classical Hodgkin lymphoma. Study-wide findings and caveats: The study found complete responders had baseline diversity similar to newly diagnosed patients. No one has yet defined what causes the repertoire differences, which may be disease activity or prior therapy.

TCRdb's copy holds only in-frame clones and misses some; the assay was immunoSEQ multiplex PCR. The table lists about 27,000 clones, around three quarters of them singletons. With V trimmed by 4 bases and J by 9 bases, 9 bases remained unmatched. The CDR3 contains 15 residues. From germline, CDR1 is SGHNT and CDR2 YYREEE (reference sequence). The source material was peripheral blood mononuclear cells (PBMCs), sampled before the fourth cycle of nivolumab. V gene TRBV5-4 combines with J gene TRBJ2-1; 11 bases are a match to TRBD2. The clonotype originates from a human donor with classical Hodgkin lymphoma. The chain's CDR3 is CASSPRLAGMGEQFF. CDR3 DNA: TGTGCCAGCAGCCCGAGACTAGCGGGGATGGGTGAGCAGTTCTTC.